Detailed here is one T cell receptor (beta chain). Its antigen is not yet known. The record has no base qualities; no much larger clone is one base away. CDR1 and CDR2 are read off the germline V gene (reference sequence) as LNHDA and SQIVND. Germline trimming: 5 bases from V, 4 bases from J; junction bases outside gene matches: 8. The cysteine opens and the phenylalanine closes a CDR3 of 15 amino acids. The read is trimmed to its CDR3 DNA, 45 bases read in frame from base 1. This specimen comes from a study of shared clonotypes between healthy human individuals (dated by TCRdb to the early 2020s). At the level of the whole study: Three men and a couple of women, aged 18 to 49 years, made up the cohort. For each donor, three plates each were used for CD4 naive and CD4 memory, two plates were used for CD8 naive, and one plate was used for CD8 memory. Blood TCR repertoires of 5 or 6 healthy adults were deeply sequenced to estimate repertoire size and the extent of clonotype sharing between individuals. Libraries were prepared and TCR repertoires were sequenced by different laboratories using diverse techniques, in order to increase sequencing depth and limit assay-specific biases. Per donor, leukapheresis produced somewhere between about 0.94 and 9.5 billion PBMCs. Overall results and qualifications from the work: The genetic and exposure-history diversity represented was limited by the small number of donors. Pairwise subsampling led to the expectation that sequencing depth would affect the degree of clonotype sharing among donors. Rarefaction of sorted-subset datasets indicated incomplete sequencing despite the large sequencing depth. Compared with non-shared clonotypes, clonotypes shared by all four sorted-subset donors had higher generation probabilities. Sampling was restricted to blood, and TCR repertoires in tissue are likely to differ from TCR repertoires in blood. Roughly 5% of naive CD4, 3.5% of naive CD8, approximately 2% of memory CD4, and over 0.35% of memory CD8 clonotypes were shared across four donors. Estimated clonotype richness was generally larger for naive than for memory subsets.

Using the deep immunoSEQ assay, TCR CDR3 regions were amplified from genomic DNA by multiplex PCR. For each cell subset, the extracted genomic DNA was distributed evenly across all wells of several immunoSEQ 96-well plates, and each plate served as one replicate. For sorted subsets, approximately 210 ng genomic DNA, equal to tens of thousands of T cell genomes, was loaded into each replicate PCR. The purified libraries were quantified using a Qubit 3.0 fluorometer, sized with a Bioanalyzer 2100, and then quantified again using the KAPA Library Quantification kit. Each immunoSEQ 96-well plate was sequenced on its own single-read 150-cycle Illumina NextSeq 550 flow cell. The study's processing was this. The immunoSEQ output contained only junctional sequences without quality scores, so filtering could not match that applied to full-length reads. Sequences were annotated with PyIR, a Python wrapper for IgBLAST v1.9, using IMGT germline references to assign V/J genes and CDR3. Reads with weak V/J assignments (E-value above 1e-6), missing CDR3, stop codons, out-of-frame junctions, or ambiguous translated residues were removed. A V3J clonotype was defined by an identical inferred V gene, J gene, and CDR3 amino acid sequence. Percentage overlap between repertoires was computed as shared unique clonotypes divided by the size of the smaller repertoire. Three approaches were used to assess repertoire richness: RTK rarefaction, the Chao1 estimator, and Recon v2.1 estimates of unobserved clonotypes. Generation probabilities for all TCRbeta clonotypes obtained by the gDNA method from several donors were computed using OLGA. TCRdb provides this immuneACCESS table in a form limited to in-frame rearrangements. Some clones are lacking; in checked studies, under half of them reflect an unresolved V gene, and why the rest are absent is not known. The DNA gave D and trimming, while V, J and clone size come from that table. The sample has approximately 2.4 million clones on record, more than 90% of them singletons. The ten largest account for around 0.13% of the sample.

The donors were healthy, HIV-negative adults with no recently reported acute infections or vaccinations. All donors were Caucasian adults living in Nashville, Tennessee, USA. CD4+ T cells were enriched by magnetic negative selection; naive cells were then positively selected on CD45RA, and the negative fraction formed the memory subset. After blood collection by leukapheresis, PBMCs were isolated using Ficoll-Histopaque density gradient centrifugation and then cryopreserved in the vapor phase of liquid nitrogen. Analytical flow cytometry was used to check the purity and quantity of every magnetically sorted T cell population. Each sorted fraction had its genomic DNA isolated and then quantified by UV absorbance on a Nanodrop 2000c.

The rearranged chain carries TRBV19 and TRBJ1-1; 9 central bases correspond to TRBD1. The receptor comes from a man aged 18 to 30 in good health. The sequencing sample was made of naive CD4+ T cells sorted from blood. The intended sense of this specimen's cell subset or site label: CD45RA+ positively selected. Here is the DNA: TGTGCCAGTAGTGCAACGACAGGGGGTTCCACTGAAGCTTTCTTT. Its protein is CASSATTGGSTEAFF.